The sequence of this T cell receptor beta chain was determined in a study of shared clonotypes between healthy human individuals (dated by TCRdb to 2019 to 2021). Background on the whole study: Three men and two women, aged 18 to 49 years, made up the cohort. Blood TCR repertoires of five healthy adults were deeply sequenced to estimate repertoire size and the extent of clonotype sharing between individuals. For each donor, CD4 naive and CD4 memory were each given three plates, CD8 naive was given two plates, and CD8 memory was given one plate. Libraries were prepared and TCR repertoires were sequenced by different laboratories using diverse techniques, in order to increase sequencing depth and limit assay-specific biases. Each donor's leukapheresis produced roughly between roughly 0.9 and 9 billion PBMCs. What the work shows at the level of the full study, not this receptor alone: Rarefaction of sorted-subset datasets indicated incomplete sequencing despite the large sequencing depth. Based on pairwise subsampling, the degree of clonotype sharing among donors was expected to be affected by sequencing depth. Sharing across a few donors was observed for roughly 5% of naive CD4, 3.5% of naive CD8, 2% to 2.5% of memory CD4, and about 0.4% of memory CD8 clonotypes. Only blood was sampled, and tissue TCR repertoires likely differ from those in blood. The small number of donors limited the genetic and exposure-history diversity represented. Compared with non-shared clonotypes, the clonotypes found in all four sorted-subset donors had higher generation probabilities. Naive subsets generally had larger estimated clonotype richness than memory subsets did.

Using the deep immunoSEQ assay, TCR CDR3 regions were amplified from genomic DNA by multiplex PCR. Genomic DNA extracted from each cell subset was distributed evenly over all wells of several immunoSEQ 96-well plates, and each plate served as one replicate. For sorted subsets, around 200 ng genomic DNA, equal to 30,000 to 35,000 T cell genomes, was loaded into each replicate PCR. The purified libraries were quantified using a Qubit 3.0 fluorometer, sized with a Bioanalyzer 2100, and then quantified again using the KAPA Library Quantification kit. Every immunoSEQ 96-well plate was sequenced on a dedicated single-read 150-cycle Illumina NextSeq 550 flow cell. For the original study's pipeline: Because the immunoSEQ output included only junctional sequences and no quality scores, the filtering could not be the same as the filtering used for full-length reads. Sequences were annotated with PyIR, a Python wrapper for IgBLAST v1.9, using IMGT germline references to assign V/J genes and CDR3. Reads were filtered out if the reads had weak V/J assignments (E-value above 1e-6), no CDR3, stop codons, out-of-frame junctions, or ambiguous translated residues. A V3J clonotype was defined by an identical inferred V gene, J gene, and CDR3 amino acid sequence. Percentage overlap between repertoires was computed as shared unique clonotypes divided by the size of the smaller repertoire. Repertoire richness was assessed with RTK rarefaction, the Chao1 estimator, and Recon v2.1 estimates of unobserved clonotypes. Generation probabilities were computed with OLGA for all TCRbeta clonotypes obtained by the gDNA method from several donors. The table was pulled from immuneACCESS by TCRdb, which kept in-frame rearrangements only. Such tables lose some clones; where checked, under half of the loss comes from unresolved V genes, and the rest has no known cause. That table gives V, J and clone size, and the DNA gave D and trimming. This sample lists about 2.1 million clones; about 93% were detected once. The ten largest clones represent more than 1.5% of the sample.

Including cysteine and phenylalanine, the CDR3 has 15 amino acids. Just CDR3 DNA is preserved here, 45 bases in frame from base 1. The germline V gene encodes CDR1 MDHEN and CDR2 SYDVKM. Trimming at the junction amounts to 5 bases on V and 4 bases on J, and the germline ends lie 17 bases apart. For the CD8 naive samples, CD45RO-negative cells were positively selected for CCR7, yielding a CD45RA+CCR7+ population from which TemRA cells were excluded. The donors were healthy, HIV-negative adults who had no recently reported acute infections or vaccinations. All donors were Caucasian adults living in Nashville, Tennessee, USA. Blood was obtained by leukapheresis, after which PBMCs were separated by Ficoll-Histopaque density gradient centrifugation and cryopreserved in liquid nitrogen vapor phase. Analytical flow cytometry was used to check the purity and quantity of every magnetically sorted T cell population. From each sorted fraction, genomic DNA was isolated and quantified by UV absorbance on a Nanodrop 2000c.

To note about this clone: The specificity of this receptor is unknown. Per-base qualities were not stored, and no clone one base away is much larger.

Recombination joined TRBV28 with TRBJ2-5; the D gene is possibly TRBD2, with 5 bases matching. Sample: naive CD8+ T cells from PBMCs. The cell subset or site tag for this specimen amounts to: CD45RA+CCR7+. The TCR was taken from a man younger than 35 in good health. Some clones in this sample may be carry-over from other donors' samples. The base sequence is TGTGCCAGCAGTGAAGAGGGCCTCGGGCGAGAGACCCAGTACTTC. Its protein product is CASSEEGLGRETQYF.